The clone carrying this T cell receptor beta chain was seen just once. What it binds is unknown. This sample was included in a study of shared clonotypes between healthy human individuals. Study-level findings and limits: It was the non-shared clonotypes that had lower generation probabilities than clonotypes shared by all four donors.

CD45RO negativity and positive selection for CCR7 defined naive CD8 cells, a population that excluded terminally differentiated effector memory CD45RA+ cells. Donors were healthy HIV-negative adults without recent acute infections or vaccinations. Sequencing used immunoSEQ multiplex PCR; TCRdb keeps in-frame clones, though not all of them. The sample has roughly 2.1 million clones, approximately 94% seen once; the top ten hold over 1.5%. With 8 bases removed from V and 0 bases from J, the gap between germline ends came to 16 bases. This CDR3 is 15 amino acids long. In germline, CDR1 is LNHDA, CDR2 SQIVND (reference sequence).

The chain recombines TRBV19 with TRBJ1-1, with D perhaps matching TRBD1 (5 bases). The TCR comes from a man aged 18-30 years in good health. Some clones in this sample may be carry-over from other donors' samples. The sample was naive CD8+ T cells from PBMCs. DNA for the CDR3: TGTGCCAGTGTAGAGACAGCCACGATGAACACTGAAGCTTTCTTT. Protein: CASVETATMNTEAFF.